This T cell receptor beta chain is from a study of identical twins. TCRdb independently ran MiXCR on the 5' RACE reads; one entry per CDR3 protein. The sample has some 300,000 distinct CDR3 sequences; roughly an eighth are singletons. V gave up 0 bases and J gave up 9 bases, with 9 bases separating them. This CDR3 is 13 amino acids long. Germline assignment: CDR1 MNHNS and CDR2 SASEGT. This sample also appeared in a second study, on yellow fever vaccine responses in identical twins.

The sequence was collected from a woman between 18 and 29 years old in good health. V and J are TRBV6-1 and TRBJ2-1; possible D gene TRBD2, 5 bases. The sequenced sample was CD8+ T cells sorted from blood. CDR3 nucleotide sequence: TGTGCCAGCAGTGAAGCGGAGGTGGGTGAGCAGTTCTTC. This encodes CASSEAEVGEQFF.